This T cell receptor beta chain was recorded in a study of STAT5B mutations in CD4+ large granular lymphocyte leukemia. Study-level results: The CD4+ versus CD8+ T-LGLL clonality difference may reflect limited sample size. Top patient clones used TRBV06 genes more often: 8/27 versus 2/35 in controls.

V gave up 3 bases and J gave up 3 bases; unmatched junction bases: 15. The germline V gene encodes CDR1 SGDLS and CDR2 YYNGEE. The CDR3 is 21 residues long. As regards this clone: What it recognizes is unknown.

This was a survey-level run. Per the study methods: A clonotype over 5% of the repertoire counted as a possible leukemic clone, a few dozen overall. TCRdb's table, derived via immunoSEQ multiplex PCR, lists solely in-frame clones and lacks some. V and J calls and clone size are those listed in that table; D and trimming were worked out from the DNA. The profile shows about 8,100 clones, 65% to 80% of them singletons. Sequenced: PBMCs. This chain links TRBV9 with TRBJ2-2; 15 positions agree with TRBD2. The clonotype comes from a woman aged 55-70 years with CD4+ T-cell large granular lymphocyte leukemia. The CDR3 loop is CASSALGRTSGGAWDTGELFF. Here the CDR3 DNA reads TGTGCCAGCAGCGCTCTGGGGAGGACTAGCGGGGGGGCGTGGGACACCGGGGAGCTGTTTTTT. Full variable domain (rest looked up from reference TRBV9 and TRBJ2-2): DSGVTQTPKHLITATGQRVTLRCSPRSGDLSVYWYQQSLDQGLQFLIQYYNGEERAKGNILERFSAQQFPDLHSELNLSSLELGDSALYFCASSALGRTSGGAWDTGELFFGEGSRLTVL.